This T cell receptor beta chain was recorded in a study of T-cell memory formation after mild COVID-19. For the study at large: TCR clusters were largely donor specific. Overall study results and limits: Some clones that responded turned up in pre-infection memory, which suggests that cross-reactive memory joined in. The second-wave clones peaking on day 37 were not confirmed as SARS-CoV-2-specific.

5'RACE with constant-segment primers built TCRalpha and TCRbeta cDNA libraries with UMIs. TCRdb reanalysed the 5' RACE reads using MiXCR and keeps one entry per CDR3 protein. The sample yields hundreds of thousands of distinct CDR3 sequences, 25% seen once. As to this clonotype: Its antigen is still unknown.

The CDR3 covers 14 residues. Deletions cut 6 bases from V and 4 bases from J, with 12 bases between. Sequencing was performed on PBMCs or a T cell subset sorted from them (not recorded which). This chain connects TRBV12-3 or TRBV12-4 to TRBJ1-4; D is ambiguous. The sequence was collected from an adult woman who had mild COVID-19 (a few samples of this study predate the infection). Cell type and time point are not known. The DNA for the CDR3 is TGTGCCAGCAGCGTCGCGGGGTTTAATGAAAAACTGTTTTTT. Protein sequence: CASSVAGFNEKLFF.